One and the same sample provided the 27 T cell receptor beta chains below, sequenced in a study of multiple sclerosis patients with progressive multifocal leukoencephalopathy. The repertoire was sequenced with immunoSEQ multiplex PCR; TCRdb's copy has only in-frame clones and lacks some. This sample carries 20,000 to 30,000 clones, 85% to 95% of them seen once, and the ten largest clones take about 2.1%. The time point denotes: around 13 months of natalizumab therapy. The sequencing used PBMCs, collected from a patient treated with natalizumab. These receptors came from a man aged 25-40 years with multiple sclerosis.

The chain carries TRBV4-1 and TRBJ1-1; 9 positions agree with TRBD1. This CDR3 is built from 13 residues. V shed 1 base, J shed 12 bases, and the junction held 6 bases outside the gene matches. CDR1 MGHRA and CDR2 YSYEKL come from the germline V gene. The CDR3 DNA reads as TGCGCCAGCAGCCAAGTACCGGGACAGGGAACTTTCTTT. It yields the protein CASSQVPGQGTFF.

This chain links TRBV30 with TRBJ1-2, with D tentatively TRBD1 (5 bases). Germline V CDR1 and CDR2: GTSNPN, SVGIG (reference sequence). The CDR3 loop spans 14 amino acids. Trimming removed 3 bases from V and 0 bases from J, with 11 bases in between. In nucleotides, the CDR3 is TGTGCCTGGAGACCCAGGACAACTAACTATGGCTACACCTTC. Translated: CAWRPRTTNYGYTF.

This clone came up once. The rearrangement joins TRBV12-5 to TRBJ2-7; D might be TRBD2 (5 bases). Per the germline V gene, CDR1 is LGHNT and CDR2 is FRNRAP. Trimming took 1 base from V and 6 from J, leaving 7 bases between them. This CDR3 comprises 12 residues. The CDR3 loop is CASGLGGGEQYF. DNA of the CDR3: TGTGCTAGTGGTTTGGGCGGAGGCGAGCAGTACTTC.

The chain carries TRBV6-6 and TRBJ1-2; 7 bases are shared with TRBD1. The CDR3 contains 16 residues. J was trimmed by 6 bases and V by 4 bases; bases with no gene match: 14. CDR1 is MNHNY and CDR2 is SVGAGI in the germline V gene (reference sequence). CDR3 nucleotides: TGTGCCAGCAGTTCCGGGACAGTCAAAAGAGAGGATGGCTACACCTTC. Translation gives CASSSGTVKREDGYTF.

This chain links TRBV6-5 with TRBJ1-1, with no clear D. CDR3 length: 13 residues. The germline V gene encodes CDR1 MNHEY and CDR2 SVGAGI. Trimming cost V 5 bases and J 2 bases, with 9 bases left between them. CDR3 residues: CASSLVRNTEAFF. The CDR3 bases are TGTGCCAGCAGTCTCGTCCGCAACACTGAAGCTTTCTTT.

This chain joins TRBV29-1 and TRBJ1-2, with 10 bases that match TRBD1. V lost 4 bases, J lost 4 bases, and 6 bases stayed unmatched. The germline V gene has CDR1 SQVTM and CDR2 ANQGSEA. This CDR3 is built from 14 residues. The CDR3 nucleotides are TGCAGCGTTGCCCGGACAGGGGGTGCCTATGGCTACACCTTC. It codes for CSVARTGGAYGYTF.

The V gene is TRBV19, the J gene TRBJ2-7; 9 nucleotides match TRBD1. J lost 5 bases, V lost 5 bases, and 7 bases had no gene match. This CDR3 is 14 amino acids long. Germline values: CDR1 LNHDA, CDR2 SQIVND (reference sequence). Here the CDR3 DNA reads TGTGCCAGTAGTGTGGGACAGGGCACAAACGAGCAGTACTTC. Translating gives CASSVGQGTNEQYF.

This clone occurred a few times. The chain is built from TRBV29-1 and TRBJ2-5; D is ambiguous. This CDR3 comprises 11 residues. Germline assignment: CDR1 SQVTM and CDR2 ANQGSEA. V was clipped by 7 bases and J by 2 bases, with 8 bases between them. In DNA form, the CDR3 reads TGCAGCGGGCTCCAGCAAGAGACCCAGTACTTC. Protein: CSGLQQETQYF. The full variable domain, its missing parts supplied by reference TRBV29-1 and TRBJ2-5, is SAVISQKPSRDICQRGTSLTIQCQVDSQVTMMFWYRQQPGQSLTLIATANQGSEATYESGFVIDKFPISRPNLTFSTLTVSNMSPEDSSIYLCSGLQQETQYFGPGTRLLVL.

The chain combines TRBV7-6 with TRBJ2-7, with D perhaps matching TRBD2 (5 bases). This CDR3 is built from 14 residues. Germline V gene lookup returns CDR1 SGHVS and CDR2 FNYEAQ. The ends were cut back, 2 bases at V and 5 bases at J, with 13 bases in the middle. The CDR3 sequence is CASSLLSTGNEQYF. In DNA, the CDR3 is TGTGCCAGCAGCTTACTTTCCACGGGAAACGAGCAGTACTTC.

The rearrangement joins TRBV7-6 to TRBJ1-1; tentative D call: TRBD1 (6 bases). CDR3 length equals 13 residues. The germline V gene encodes CDR1 SGHVS and CDR2 FNYEAQ. Trimming stripped 5 bases from V and 4 bases from J, with 11 bases between. The CDR3 here is CASSRTGPTEAFF. CDR3 DNA: TGTGCCAGCAGCCGAACAGGGCCCACTGAAGCTTTCTTT.

The V call is TRBV4-3, the J call TRBJ2-5; no clear D gene. CDR1 is LGHNA, CDR2 YSLEER, per germline. V was shortened by 0 bases and J by 2 bases, with 7 bases between the two germline ends. The CDR3 is 14 amino acids. This chain's CDR3 is CASSQDPTQETQYF. Here the CDR3 DNA reads TGCGCCAGCAGCCAAGATCCTACTCAAGAGACCCAGTACTTC.

The J gene is TRBJ2-1, the V gene TRBV7-2, with D tentatively TRBD2 (5 bases). Trimming shortened V by 7 bases and J by 3 bases, and 13 bases separated the two germline ends. The germline V gene encodes CDR1 SGHTA and CDR2 FQGNSA. The CDR3 length is 14 residues. In DNA, the CDR3 is TGTGCCAGCACCCCGGGCCGGGGCTACAATGAGCAGTTCTTC. This codes for CASTPGRGYNEQFF.

The chain recombines TRBV6-6 with TRBJ2-1; D is ambiguous. In germline, CDR1 is MNHNY, CDR2 SVGAGI (reference sequence). The CDR3 contains 12 residues. The V and J ends lost 2 bases and 5 bases respectively, with 4 bases between them. This CDR3 reads CASSYGDNEQFF. The CDR3 DNA follows: TGTGCCAGCAGTTACGGGGACAATGAGCAGTTCTTC.

The CDR3, as DNA: TGTGCCAGCAGCCGAACGACAGGGTACACTGAAGCTTTCTTT. Translation: CASSRTTGYTEAFF. The chain has TRBV27 and TRBJ1-1; 7 nucleotides agree with TRBD1. The CDR3 covers 14 residues. V shed 6 bases and J 3 bases; nucleotides not matched to a gene: 7. CDR1 and CDR2 from the germline V gene are MNHEY and SMNVEV (reference sequence).

The chain employs TRBV11-2 and TRBJ2-1; D unclear. V was pared by 4 bases and J by 6 bases, with 13 bases between. In germline, CDR1 is SGHAT, CDR2 FQNNGV. This CDR3 has 14 residues. The chain's CDR3 is CASSSADLGNEQFF. In nucleotides, the CDR3 is TGTGCCAGCAGCTCGGCGGATCTGGGCAATGAGCAGTTCTTC.

The CDR3 loop is CASSLVDEAKEQFF. The CDR3 DNA reads as TGTGCCAGCAGCTTAGTGGATGAGGCGAAAGAGCAGTTCTTC. The chain carries TRBV7-9 and TRBJ2-1; D is undetermined. Germline V gene sequence: CDR1 SEHNR, CDR2 FQNEAQ (reference sequence). The CDR3 length is 14 residues. Between the trimmed V and J ends, which lost 1 base and 10 bases, there was a span of 14 bases. Based on the CDR3 plus reference TRBV7-9 and TRBJ2-1, the full variable domain is DTGVSQNPRHKITKRGQNVTFRCDPISEHNRLYWYRQTLGQGPEFLTYFQNEAQLEKSRLLSDRFSAERPKGSFSTLEIQRTEQGDSAMYLCASSLVDEAKEQFFGPGTRLTVL.

The chain combines TRBV27 with TRBJ1-5; 10 bases are a match to TRBD1. Germline V gene lookup returns CDR1 MNHEY and CDR2 SMNVEV (reference sequence). The junction had 1 base not matched to a gene; V was cut back by 3 bases and J by 2 bases. The CDR3 covers 15 residues. The CDR3 DNA reads as TGTGCCAGCAGTTTCGGGACAGGGGGCAATCAGCCCCAGCATTTT. Translated, it gives CASSFGTGGNQPQHF.

This chain links TRBV27 with TRBJ1-5; D gene unclear. The CDR3 runs to 14 residues. Germline-derived CDR1 and CDR2 are MNHEY and SMNVEV (reference sequence). The V gene lost 2 bases and the J gene lost 1 base, with 6 bases spanning the gap. CDR3 nucleotides: TGTGCCAGCAGTTTAGAGGGAAGCAATCAGCCCCAGCATTTT. Translation gives CASSLEGSNQPQHF.

The chain uses TRBV18 and TRBJ1-2; perhaps TRBD1 as D (5 bases). The V end lost 1 base, the J end lost 6 bases, and 9 bases lay between the germline ends. Germline V CDR1 and CDR2: KGHSH, LQKENI. CDR3 size: 13 residues. The CDR3 DNA follows: TGTGCCAGCTCACCACAGACAGCTAATGGCTACACCTTC. Protein product: CASSPQTANGYTF.

Notes on this clone: The sample holds other DNA sequences that translate to the same CDR3. The J gene is TRBJ1-4, the V gene TRBV7-9, with TRBD1 matching 9 bases. CDR3 length: 18 amino acids. Looked up from germline, CDR1 is SEHNR and CDR2 is FQNEAQ (reference sequence). J was trimmed by 4 bases and V by 5 bases; bases with no gene match: 14. This chain's CDR3 is CASSRSGTGMPGNEKLFF. The DNA of the CDR3 is TGTGCCAGCAGCAGATCCGGGACAGGGATGCCTGGTAATGAAAAACTGTTTTTT.

CDR3 protein: CASSSSRTGNSPLHF. In nucleotides, the CDR3 is TGTGCCAGCAGCTCCTCGAGGACAGGAAATTCACCCCTCCACTTT. This chain links TRBV7-9 with TRBJ1-6, with 7 positions matching TRBD1. J gave up 7 bases and V 4 bases, and 7 bases lay outside the gene matches. This CDR3 comprises 15 residues. CDR1 is SEHNR, CDR2 FQNEAQ, per germline (reference sequence).

The genes are TRBV7-2 and TRBJ1-6; D ambiguous. Trimming removed 1 base from V and 6 bases from J, with 7 bases in between. The CDR3 is made up of 14 amino acids. From germline, CDR1 is SGHTA and CDR2 FQGNSA. In nucleotides, the CDR3 is TGTGCCAGCAGCTTAGTGGGCAGTAATTCACCCCTCCACTTT. Residues: CASSLVGSNSPLHF.

CDR3 in amino acids: CASSLFPNTGELFF. The CDR3 DNA follows: TGTGCCAGCAGTTTATTTCCGAACACCGGGGAGCTGTTTTTT. The V and J genes are TRBV27 and TRBJ2-2, with D unclear. V lost 1 base and J lost 0, with 3 bases in between. In germline, CDR1 is MNHEY, CDR2 SMNVEV (reference sequence). The CDR3 has 14 residues.

This clone has a single count. V gene TRBV18 combines with J gene TRBJ1-1, with no clear D. V was trimmed by 2 bases and J by 5 bases, leaving 9 bases between them. Germline V CDR1 and CDR2: KGHSH, LQKENI. The CDR3 covers 13 residues. The CDR3 DNA is TGTGCCAGCTCACCATGGGTAGAAACTGAAGCTTTCTTT. It yields the protein CASSPWVETEAFF.

The chain is built from TRBV29-1 and TRBJ2-1; 8 nucleotides agree with TRBD2. The CDR3 sequence is 13 residues long. Trimming cost V 4 bases and J 3 bases; bases outside gene matches: 2. Germline-derived CDR1 and CDR2 are SQVTM and ANQGSEA. The CDR3 bases are TGCAGCGTTGGTCTAGCGGGCTACAATGAGCAGTTCTTC. Protein product: CSVGLAGYNEQFF.

This rearrangement joins TRBV11-3 to TRBJ2-2; 12 bases are shared with TRBD2. This CDR3 spans 16 amino acids. CDR1 is SGHNT, CDR2 YENEEA, per germline. J gave up 4 bases and V 5 bases, and 5 bases lay outside the gene matches. CDR3 sequence (DNA): TGTGCCAGCAGCCGACTAGCGGGAGAACCCACCGGGGAGCTGTTTTTT. Translated, it gives CASSRLAGEPTGELFF. Full variable domain (rest looked up from reference TRBV11-3 and TRBJ2-2): EAGVVQSPRYKIIEKKQPVAFWCNPISGHNTLYWYLQNLGQGPELLIRYENEEAVDDSQLPKDRFSAERLKGVDSTLKIQPAELGDSAVYLCASSRLAGEPTGELFFGEGSRLTVL.

The chain links TRBV2 to TRBJ1-5; possible D gene TRBD1, 6 bases. CDR1 and CDR2 (germline): SNHLY, FYNNEI. The CDR3 sequence is 15 residues long. Trimming removed 7 bases at V and 0 bases at J, with 13 bases between. This CDR3 reads CASTRTVNSNQPQHF. In DNA form, the CDR3 reads TGTGCCAGCACCAGGACAGTAAATAGCAATCAGCCCCAGCATTTT.